This T cell receptor (beta chain) is from a study of post-analysis software for immune sequencing data. General study findings and limits: Roughly 5 TRBV segments occurring more often in patients than controls included TRBV5-6, TRBV5-1 and TRBV20-1.

cDNA libraries of TCR beta carried unique molecular identifiers. MiXCR, applied by TCRdb to the PCR reads, yields one record per CDR3 protein. The sample shows about 540,000 distinct CDR3 sequences, less than 40% of them seen only once. Of note for this clonotype: Its antigen is undetermined.

V was shortened by 4 bases and J by 0 bases, with 4 bases between the two germline ends. Germline V gives CDR1 DFQATT, CDR2 SNEGSKA (reference sequence). The CDR3 is 13 residues long. The TCR sequence derives from a girl younger than 18 with multiple sclerosis. V gene TRBV20-1 combines with J gene TRBJ1-6; D unresolved. Sample: blood. The CDR3 region is CSAIGSYNSPLHF. For the CDR3, the DNA is TGCAGTGCTATCGGCTCCTATAATTCACCCCTCCACTTT.